This TCR beta chain was identified in a study of blood T cell repertoires in COVID-19. Looking at the study overall: Whether acute or convalescent, the COVID-19 samples came from the United States, Italy and Spain. Nucleic acid was either cDNA or gDNA, and it came from T cells, B-cell-depleted T cells, or PBMCs.

This clone was recorded only once. Study processing details: Amplifying reference gene primers gave estimates of nucleated cell counts. Data came from immunoSEQ multiplex PCR; TCRdb stores just in-frame clones and leaves some out. That table supplies the V and J calls and clone size; D and trimming were determined from the DNA. The table has tens of thousands of clones, roughly 91% seen once. CDR3 length: 15 amino acids. With V trimmed by 4 bases and J by 4 bases, 6 bases remained unmatched. The germline CDR1 and CDR2 sequences are SGHDN and FVKESK. The sequenced sample consisted of peripheral blood. V usage is TRBV14 and J usage is TRBJ2-3; TRBD2 agrees at 9 bases. The source of this sequence is a human donor in a cohort sampled during active COVID-19. The CDR3 is CASSPNAGGSDTQYF. CDR3 in DNA: TGTGCCAGCAGCCCAAACGCGGGAGGGTCAGATACGCAGTATTTT.